This T cell receptor beta chain was captured in a study of blood T cell repertoires in COVID-19 (dated by TCRdb to 2020 to 2022). The study in broad terms: The collaborator samples originated in the United States, Italy and Spain and spanned the acute and convalescent phases of COVID-19. The repertoires were made available in a free public database intended to serve as a resource for research on the immune response to SARS-CoV-2. Where HLA class I and class II types were available, the types were taken from metadata supplied by the sample provider, not from assay-based typing. The material from the prospective study consisted of cDNA or gDNA derived from T cells, B-cell-depleted T cells, or PBMCs. Samples were obtained from the ongoing ImmuneRACE study (first 160 participants) and from over 1,000 subjects provided by 6 global collaborators. A de-identified subject ID, COVID-19 status, age in years and sex were almost always included in the sample metadata. Subjects who had been exposed to COVID-19, were actively infected with it, or had recovered from it provided the deeply sampled blood TCRbeta repertoires that made up the dataset.

Overall results and qualifications from the work: How much clinical and demographic metadata was included differed by source and by participant, and the metadata was provided uncurated.

TCRbeta CDR3 regions were amplified from genomic DNA by means of the immunoSEQ Assay, a bias-controlled multiplex PCR. The paper's data handling went like this. Within the assay, amplification of reference gene primers was used to estimate how many nucleated cells each sample contained. Sequence reads were collapsed and filtered to measure the absolute abundance of every unique TCRbeta CDR3 rearrangement. For each sample, productive Simpson clonality was calculated by taking the square root of Simpson's diversity index across productive rearrangements. The immuneACCESS repertoire file appears here via TCRdb, limited to in-frame rearrangements. These files lack a portion of the clones; in checked studies, under half of the deficit traces to unresolved V genes, and the cause of the others is not known. That table supplies the V and J calls and clone size; D and trimming were determined from the DNA. The sample table holds about 250,000 clones, of which approximately 89% were seen once. In total, the top ten clones hold about 4.5% of the sample.

Worth noting for this clone: The target of this receptor is not known. It has no much larger one-base neighbor in the sample; base qualities were not kept.

A second Seattle source provided samples from volunteer blood donors who had recovered from COVID-19. Each collaborating institution followed its own protocols to collect whole blood in K2EDTA tubes. For TCRbeta analysis, collaborator samples were shipped as frozen whole blood, as isolated PBMCs, or as DNA extracted from either sample type. The TCR originated in a woman between 35 and 50 years old who had recovered from COVID-19. The sample comprised peripheral blood.

The bases are TGTGCCACCAGTGACCCCCGAGGAGCGGACACAGATACGCAGTATTTT. This sequence encodes CATSDPRGADTDTQYF. The rearrangement joined TRBV24-1 to TRBJ2-3, with TRBD2 perhaps the D gene, on 5 matching bases. Relative to germline, V is 4 bases shorter and J is 2 bases shorter, with 15 bases between their ends. The CDR3 spans 16 residues, from the cysteine through the phenylalanine. The sequence is cut down to CDR3 DNA, 48 bases in frame from base 1. Via the germline V gene, CDR1 is KGHDR and CDR2 SFDVKD.